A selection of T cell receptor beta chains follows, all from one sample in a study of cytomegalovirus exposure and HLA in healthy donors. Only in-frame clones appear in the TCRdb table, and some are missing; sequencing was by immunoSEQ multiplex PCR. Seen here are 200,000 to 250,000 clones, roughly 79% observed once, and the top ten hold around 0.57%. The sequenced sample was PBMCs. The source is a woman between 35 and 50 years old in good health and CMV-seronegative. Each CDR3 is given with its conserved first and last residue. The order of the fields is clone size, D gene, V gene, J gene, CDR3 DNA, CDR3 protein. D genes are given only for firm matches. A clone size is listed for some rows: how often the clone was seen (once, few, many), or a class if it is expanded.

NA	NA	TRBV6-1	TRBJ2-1	TGTGCCAGCAGTGAAGGGGGAGCGTTCAATGAGCAGTTCTTC	CASSEGGAFNEQFF
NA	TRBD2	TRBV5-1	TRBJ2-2	TGCGCCAGCAGCTTGAGGACTAGCGGGGGTTCGAACACCGGGGAGCTGTTTTTT	CASSLRTSGGSNTGELFF
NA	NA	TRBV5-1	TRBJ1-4	TGCGCCAGCAGCTTGGAACGCCCGGCTAATGAAAAACTGTTTTTT	CASSLERPANEKLFF
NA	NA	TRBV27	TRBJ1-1	TGTGCCAGCAGTCACGGACCACAGGGGAACACTGAAGCTTTCTTT	CASSHGPQGNTEAFF
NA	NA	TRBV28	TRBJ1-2	TGTGCCGCTCGGATAGCTCCCGCCGATTATAGTGGCTACACCTTC	CAARIAPADYSGYTF
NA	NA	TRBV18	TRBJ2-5	TGTGCCAGCTCACCACCGAGGGGGTCCCAAGAGACCCAGTACTTC	CASSPPRGSQETQYF
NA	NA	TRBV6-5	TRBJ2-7	TGTGCCAGCAGCTCCAGGGATTACGAGCAGTACTTC	CASSSRDYEQYF
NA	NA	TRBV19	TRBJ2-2	TGTGCCAGTAGTGAGCGTACCGGGGAGCTGTTTTTT	CASSERTGELFF
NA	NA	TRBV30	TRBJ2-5	TGTGCCTTCGACCAGGGATTCCAAGAGACCCAGTACTTC	CAFDQGFQETQYF
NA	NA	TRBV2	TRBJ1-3	TGTGCCAGCAGTGAAGAGGGGACACCTGGAAACACCATATATTTT	CASSEEGTPGNTIYF
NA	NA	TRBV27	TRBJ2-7	TGTGCCAGCAGTTTGAGAGGAAGGGGTTACGAGCAGTACTTC	CASSLRGRGYEQYF
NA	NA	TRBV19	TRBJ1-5	TGTGCCAGTAGCCAAGCGGGGCTGGGTGGCAATCAGCCCCAGCATTTT	CASSQAGLGGNQPQHF
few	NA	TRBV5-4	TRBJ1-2	TGTGCCAGCGGACAGAGCGGCTACACCTTC	CASGQSGYTF
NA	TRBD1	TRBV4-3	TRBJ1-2	TGCGCCAGCAGCCAAGATGGGCAGGGGGGTAACTATGGCTACACCTTC	CASSQDGQGGNYGYTF
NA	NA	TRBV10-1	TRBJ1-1	TGCGCCAGCAGTGAGTCGAGCGAACTAACTAGCACTGAAGCTTTCTTT	CASSESSELTSTEAFF
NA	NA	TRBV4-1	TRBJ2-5	TGCGCCAGCAGCCAAGATCCGGTCGGTAGAGAGACCCAGTACTTC	CASSQDPVGRETQYF
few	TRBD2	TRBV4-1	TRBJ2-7	TGCGCCAGCAGCCCAATAGCGGGGGTAAACTACGAGCAGTACTTC	CASSPIAGVNYEQYF
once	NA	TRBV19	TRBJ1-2	TGTGCCAGTAGCCCCCGTCGCGTCTATGGCTACACCTTC	CASSPRRVYGYTF
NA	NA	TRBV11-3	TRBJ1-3	TGTGCCAGCGGAGGGGATTTCTCTGGAAACACCATATATTTT	CASGGDFSGNTIYF
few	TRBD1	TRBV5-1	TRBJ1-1	TGCGCCAGCAGCTCCGACAGGGTGAACACTGAAGCTTTCTTT	CASSSDRVNTEAFF
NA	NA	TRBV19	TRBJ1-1	TGTGCCAGTAATACAGGGACGACAAGGAACACTGAAGCTTTCTTT	CASNTGTTRNTEAFF
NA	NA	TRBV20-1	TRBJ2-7	TGCAGTGCCCCGCGGCCTGACGAGCAGTACTTC	CSAPRPDEQYF
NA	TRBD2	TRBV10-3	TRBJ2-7	TGTGCCGCGGGGGACCGACACTGGGAGGGTTACGAGCAGTACTTC	CAAGDRHWEGYEQYF
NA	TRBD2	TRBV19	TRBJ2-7	TGTGCCAGTAGTACCTTAGCGGGGGGCCTCCTACCCGAGCAGTACTTC	CASSTLAGGLLPEQYF
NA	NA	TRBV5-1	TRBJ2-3	TGCGCCAGCAGCTTACAGGTACGAGATACGCAGTATTTT	CASSLQVRDTQYF
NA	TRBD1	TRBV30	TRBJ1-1	TGTGCCTTTCCGAGAGGGACAGGTACTGAAGCTTTCTTT	CAFPRGTGTEAFF
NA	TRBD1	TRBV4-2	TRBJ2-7	TGTGCCAGCAGCCAAGGGGGGACAGGGGAGTACGAGCAGTACTTC	CASSQGGTGEYEQYF
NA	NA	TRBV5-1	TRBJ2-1	TGCGCCAGCAGCTTGAATCTAGGTTTTAGCGATGAGCAGTTCTTC	CASSLNLGFSDEQFF
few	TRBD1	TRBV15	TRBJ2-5	TGTGCCACCAGCGGCTGGGGGACAGGACAAGAGACCCAGTACTTC	CATSGWGTGQETQYF
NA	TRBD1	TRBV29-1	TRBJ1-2	TGCAGCGGGGGGACAGGGGTCTATGGCTACACCTTC	CSGGTGVYGYTF
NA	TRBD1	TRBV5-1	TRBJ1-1	TGCGCCAGCAGCTTGGGTGGGACAGTCTTTTCGAACACTGAAGCTTTCTTT	CASSLGGTVFSNTEAFF
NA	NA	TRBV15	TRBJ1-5	TGTGCCACCAGCAGAGGAGGGAAGCCCCAGCATTTT	CATSRGGKPQHF
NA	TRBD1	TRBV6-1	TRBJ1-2	TGTGCCAGCAGTGAAGCACCGACAGGGGCCTATGGCTACACCTTC	CASSEAPTGAYGYTF
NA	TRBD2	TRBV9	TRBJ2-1	TGTGCCAGCAGCTTCCGACTAGCGGGGGGCTGGAATGAGCAGTTCTTC	CASSFRLAGGWNEQFF
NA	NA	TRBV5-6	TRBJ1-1	TGTGCCAGCAGCTTGGGAGACACTGAAGCTTTCTTT	CASSLGDTEAFF
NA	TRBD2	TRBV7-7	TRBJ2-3	TGTGCTAGCAGCCCCCGACTAGCCACAGATACGCAGTATTTT	CASSPRLATDTQYF
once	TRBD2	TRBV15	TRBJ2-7	TGTGCCACCAGCAGACCGAGAGATAGCGGGGGGTACTACGAGCAGTACTTC	CATSRPRDSGGYYEQYF
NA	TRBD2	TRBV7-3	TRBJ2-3	TGTGCCAGCAGCCTGTACTCTAGCGGGACAGTCACAGATACGCAGTATTTT	CASSLYSSGTVTDTQYF
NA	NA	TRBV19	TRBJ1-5	TGTGCCAGCCTTGAAACTGGCAGGGATACTCAGCCCCAGCATTTT	CASLETGRDTQPQHF
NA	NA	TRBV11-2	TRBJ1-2	TGTGCCAGCAGCACGAGCACTGTTTATGGCTACACCTTC	CASSTSTVYGYTF
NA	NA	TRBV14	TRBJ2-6	TGTGCCAGCAGCCAATGGACACAAAGCTCTGGGGCCAACGTCCTGACTTTC	CASSQWTQSSGANVLTF
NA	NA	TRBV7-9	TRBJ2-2	TGTGCCAGCAGCCTAACAGGGATCACCGGGGAGCTGTTTTTT	CASSLTGITGELFF
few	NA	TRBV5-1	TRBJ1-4	TGCGCCAGCAGCTTGGGAGGGAGTAATGAAAAACTGTTTTTT	CASSLGGSNEKLFF
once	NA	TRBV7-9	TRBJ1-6	TGTGCCAGCAGCCCCCAGGGCCATGTTCCAATTTCACCCCTCCACTTT	CASSPQGHVPISPLHF
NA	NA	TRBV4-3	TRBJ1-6	TGCGCCAGCAGCCAGGCCCTGGACAGTGTAGATAATTCACCCCTCCACTTT	CASSQALDSVDNSPLHF
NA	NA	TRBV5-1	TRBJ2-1	TGCGCCAGCAGCTGGCAGGGTGACAATGAGCAGTTCTTC	CASSWQGDNEQFF
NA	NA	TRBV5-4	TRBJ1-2	TGTGCCAGCAGCCGAGCGACAGGTCTGAGGGGCTACACCTTC	CASSRATGLRGYTF
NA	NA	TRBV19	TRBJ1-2	TGTGCCAGTAGTAACTTAGCTAACTATGGCTACACCTTC	CASSNLANYGYTF
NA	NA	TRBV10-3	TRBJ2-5	TGTGCCATCCGGGGATCGGGGGAGGAGACCCAGTACTTC	CAIRGSGEETQYF
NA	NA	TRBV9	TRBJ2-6	TGTGCCAGCAGCGGACCTGGAACAGGGACTGGGGCCAACGTCCTGACTTTC	CASSGPGTGTGANVLTF
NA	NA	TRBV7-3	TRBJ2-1	TGTGCCAGCAGCTTATCAGGGGCCGTAAACAATGAGCAGTTCTTC	CASSLSGAVNNEQFF
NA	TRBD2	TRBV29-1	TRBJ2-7	TGCAGCGTAGCTAGCGGGGGGGCCGAGCAGTACTTC	CSVASGGAEQYF
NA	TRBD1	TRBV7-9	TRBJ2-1	TGTGCCAGCAGCCCCCCCACAGGGGGCTTGGGCAATGAGCAGTTCTTC	CASSPPTGGLGNEQFF
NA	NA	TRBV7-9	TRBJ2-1	TGTGCCAGCAGCTTACCAGACGGCGGATATATGGTTGAGCAGTTCTTC	CASSLPDGGYMVEQFF
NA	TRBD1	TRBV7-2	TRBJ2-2	TGTGCCAGCAGCTCACAGACAGGGATGGACGGGGAGCTGTTTTTT	CASSSQTGMDGELFF
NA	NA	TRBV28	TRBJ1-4	TGTGCCAGCAGTTTATGGCAGGATGATGAAAAACTGTTTTTT	CASSLWQDDEKLFF